Described below is a single TCR beta chain sequence and its context. The antigen is unknown. V lost 5 bases to trimming and J lost 7 bases; unmatched junction nucleotides: 9. The CDR3 is 15 residues long. Germline loops: CDR1 SGHTA, CDR2 FQGNSA. This sample was taken from a study of T cell responses to AZD1222 COVID-19 vaccine. Method: immunoSEQ multiplex PCR; TCRdb's copy keeps in-frame clones and lacks some. The table shows 200,000 to 250,000 clones, with around 94% occurring only once. Study conclusions and caveats: Elevations in Spike-specific TCR breadth and depth followed administration of two AZD1222 doses. Spike-wide vaccine-associated CD4 TCRs dominated at 160-218 and 743-854. Researchers took repertoire samples only after the peak T cell response had come. In a largely white British group with more females than males, clonal diversity was possibly underestimated.

The sequence derives from an adult who received the MenACWY meningococcal vaccine as a control. This material consisted of peripheral blood, taken 28 days after the second dose of the MenACWY control vaccine. This rearrangement joins TRBV7-2 to TRBJ2-1; TRBD1 agrees at 9 bases. The CDR3 DNA reads TGTGCCAGCAGCCCCACAGGGGGCTTTGGAAATGAGCAGTTCTTC. It encodes CASSPTGGFGNEQFF.